This TCR beta chain was documented in a study of T-cell memory formation after mild COVID-19. About the research overall: Largely, the TCR clusters proved donor specific.

Sample barcodes and UMIs were carried by the TCR alpha and TCR beta cDNA libraries that 5'RACE generated with constant-segment primers. TCRdb called the 5' RACE reads again in MiXCR, with one record for every CDR3 protein. The profile shows about 430,000 distinct CDR3 sequences, 20% to 25% of them singletons. Study outcomes and limitations: From day 15 to 85, contracting clones were balanced between CD4 and CD8, whereas later expanders leaned toward CD4+.

This CDR3 has 14 amino acids. V lost 5 bases, J lost 5 bases, and 7 bases stayed unmatched. This clonotype came up a few times. The target antigen is unknown. The rearrangement uses TRBV12-3 or TRBV12-4 and TRBJ2-5; 8 bases are a match to TRBD1. This clonotype originated in an adult woman who had mild COVID-19 (a few samples of this study predate the infection). Cell type and time point are not known. Sequencing was done on a sample of PBMCs or a T cell subset sorted from them (not recorded which). CDR3 bases: TGTGCCAGCAGTCCGACAGGGGCGGGGGAGACCCAGTACTTC. This codes for CASSPTGAGETQYF.